Listed below are T cell receptor beta chains from one sample, sequenced in a study of T cells after yellow fever vaccination. Using its own MiXCR run on the 5' RACE reads, TCRdb lists one record per CDR3 protein. The data show some 340,000 distinct CDR3 sequences, around a tenth seen once. The material sequenced was CD4+ T cells sorted from PBMCs, taken 45 days after the yellow fever booster vaccination. Receptors originate from a man younger than 35 who received the YFV17D yellow fever vaccine. Both conserved end residues are part of each CDR3. Not all rows give a size; the values are once, few, many and, for expanded clones, a class.

J gene	clone size	V gene	CDR3 protein
TRBJ1-3	NA	TRBV2	CASKTGNSGNTIYF
TRBJ2-2	few	TRBV7-3	CASSSQGQGGTGELFF
TRBJ2-2	few	TRBV7-2	CASSPTGFGIGELFF
TRBJ1-2	NA	TRBV6-1	CASAVDGYGYTF
TRBJ1-4	NA	TRBV6-1	CASSEARGGIEKLFF
TRBJ2-1	NA	TRBV7-3	CASSRTGGDYNEQFF
TRBJ2-2	few	TRBV7-3	CASSFLLTGVNTGELFF
TRBJ2-3	many	TRBV7-2	CASSLLADTQYF
TRBJ1-5	NA	TRBV6-1	CASSEISSGQYQPQHF
TRBJ2-7	many	TRBV7-2	CASSPPGGRSSYEQYF
TRBJ2-3	few	TRBV3-1	CASSHLQGGDTQYF
TRBJ2-1	few	TRBV21-1	CASSKNRDLNEQFF
TRBJ1-1	NA	TRBV5-1	CASSSMERTEAFF
TRBJ1-1	once	TRBV12-3/TRBV12-4	CASRDGREGPEAFF
TRBJ1-1	NA	TRBV24-1	CATRDRFNTEAFF
TRBJ2-6	NA	TRBV6-1	CASTGGSSGANVLTF
TRBJ1-1	NA	TRBV5-6	CASSLRGPQNTEAFF
TRBJ2-7	few	TRBV7-8	CASSPRNEQYF
TRBJ2-5	NA	TRBV28	CASSPWSVGETQYF
TRBJ2-2	few	TRBV7-3	CASSSRQGDTGELFF
TRBJ2-4	few	TRBV2	CASSEIRSVDSRLKNIQYF
TRBJ1-1	NA	TRBV2	CASVADQIRGDTEAFF
TRBJ1-6	once	TRBV29-1	CSTGQEGNSPLHF